Sequencing of this TCR beta chain was carried out in a study of shared clonotypes between healthy human individuals. Study results and caveats: In general, naive subsets displayed greater estimated richness than memory subsets did. The low donor count limited represented genetic and exposure-history diversity.

The CDR3 contains 14 residues. V was clipped by 6 bases and J by 0 bases, with 11 bases between them. CDR1 SNHLY and CDR2 FYNNEI come from the germline V gene. Measured with immunoSEQ multiplex PCR; TCRdb has only the in-frame clones, and not every one. The sample carries 950,000 to 1,300,000 clones, approximately 72% recorded once. On this clone: The antigen remains unidentified.

V usage is TRBV2 and J usage is TRBJ1-1, with unresolved D. The TCR originated in a man between 18 and 35 years old in good health. Sequenced input: memory CD4+ T cells sorted from blood. Subset here: CD45RA-negative fraction. The CDR3 DNA is TGTGCCAGCAGAAAGGACGCCATGAACACTGAAGCTTTCTTT. This gives the protein CASRKDAMNTEAFF.